This paragraph reports one T cell receptor beta chain. What this receptor recognizes is not known. Qualities for individual bases were not recorded, and no much larger clone is one base off. The record originates from a study of CD8+CD57+ T cells in acquired aplastic anemia listed by TCRdb under 2018. A note on the overall study: Extracted DNA from sorted CD4+ and CD8+ cells averaged 3.2 ug, ranging from roughly 0.17 to 27.4 ug. A CD8+CD57+ expansion meant a frequency higher than the mean frequency seen in healthy subjects. Paper-wide results and their limitations: Patients and healthy controls showed no significant difference in CD8+ Simpson's diversity (P=0.060). Roughly 30 CD8+ CDR3 sequences were found to be shared between patients and controls, but these sequences appeared to be highly expressed in patients and within the immunodominant clones of the patients.

Genomic DNA was used as template for profiling of TCR beta VDJ combinations and CDR3 sequences. An Illumina HiSeq 2000 was used for TCR repertoire sequencing. The paper's processing steps were these. Repertoires were assessed using TRBV/TRBJ rearrangement plots, CDR3 size and DJ length profiles, and Simpson's diversity index. Whichever DNA sequence was most abundant in the deep sequencing data was defined as the immunodominant clone. CDR3 amino acid sequences were checked for sharing across subjects and were also compared against the VDJdb database and published repertoires. The public reads were reanalyzed by TCRdb: fastp trimming at Q25, MiXCR alignment, in-frame beta chains only. Each CDR3 protein gets just one entry, which takes the most common genes and DNA from the rows behind it. TCRdb's processing, not the authors', yielded these V and J calls. For this sample the table gives about half a million distinct CDR3 sequences, of which more than 25% were detected only once. The ten largest account for less than 0.85% of the sample.

According to the germline V gene, CDR1 reads SNHLY and CDR2 reads FYNNEI. The CDR3 runs 15 residues from the cysteine to the phenylalanine. The CDR3 DNA has 45 bases and is translated from base 1. V gives up 5 bases and J gives up 2 bases, and the segment between their germline ends measures 16 bases. Patients chosen for sequencing had shown expansion of CD8+CD57+ cells by flow cytometry. Severe acquired aplastic anemia was diagnosed in all patients according to International Study of Aplastic Anemia and Agranulocytosis and Camitta criteria. Patients had received no therapy at the time of blood sampling. In the study, sorted CD4+ and CD8+ blood T cells from patients with severe aplastic anemia and from healthy subjects underwent deep sequencing of TCR repertoires. Patients were enrolled in the USA under clinicaltrials.gov protocols 00001620, 01623167, 00001397, 00071045, 00081523 and 00961064. Ficoll-Paque density gradient centrifugation was used to isolate peripheral blood mononuclear cells. Before DNA extraction, CD4+ and CD8+ T cells were sorted with FACS or magnetic beads.

The chain was built from TRBV2 and TRBJ2-7; the D gene lacks a confident call. Sequencing input: sorted CD4+, CD8+, or CD8+CD57+ T cells (not recorded which) from PBMCs. This receptor was taken from a human donor with aplastic anemia. The CDR3 reads CASSQRFGTTYEQYF. Read as DNA, the sequence is TGTGCCAGCAGTCAACGGTTTGGCACGACCTACGAGCAGTACTTC.